This T cell receptor beta chain was sequenced during a study of T cell clonality in common variable immunodeficiency. This clone was seen at least ten times. What it recognizes is unknown. The read terminates 3 residues ahead of where the CDR3 ends, so the germline J gene completes it. The same CDR3 arises from other DNA sequences in this sample as well. The CDR3 spans 14 residues. Germline values: CDR1 LNHDA, CDR2 SQIVND (reference sequence). The germline V and J ends were trimmed by 4 bases and 2 bases, with 12 bases remaining between them. Points from the study as a whole: Links between repertoire features and CVID complications were heterogeneity-limited. CVID subjects showed higher TCRbeta clonality than healthy controls. Fewer deletions and N-nucleotide insertions were reportedly seen in common variable immunodeficiency TCR beta sequences.

CVID and control samples used equivalent genomic DNA input. The repertoire was sequenced with immunoSEQ multiplex PCR; TCRdb's copy has only in-frame clones and lacks some. Altogether 50,000 to 55,000 clones were found in the sample, and no singletons occur. The gene calls are TRBV19 and TRBJ2-7, with D perhaps TRBD2 (6 bases). The sequencing sample was made of peripheral blood mononuclear cells. This clonotype originated in a person aged 18 to 70 in good health. The sequenced CDR3 bases are TGTGCCAGTAGTACCCGGGGAGGTCCCTACGAG. It translates to CASSTRGGPYE. The whole CDR3 region reads CASSTRGGPYEQYF.